This is a list of T cell receptor beta chains from one sample in a study of T-cell reconstitution after alpha-beta-depleted transplantation in children. TCRdb recomputed calls from the PCR reads with MiXCR, one row per CDR3 protein. Found here are hundreds of thousands of distinct CDR3 sequences, 15% to 20% of them singletons; the top ten hold approximately 1.1%. This specimen was PBMCs from the stem cell graft donor, taken from the stem cell graft. The receptors stem from a human donor who donated a stem cell graft to a child with acute myeloid leukemia. Each CDR3 is given with its conserved first and last residue. A D gene is named only where the DNA matches it firmly. Some rows mark clone size as missing; the rest say once, few, many or name a class of expanded clone.

cdr3_aa	cdr3_nt	cdr3_length	clone_size	v_call	j_call	d_call
CASSLTANTYEQYF	TGTGCCAGCAGCTTAACAGCTAACACCTACGAGCAGTACTTC	14	few	TRBV7-2	TRBJ2-7	.
CASSPPEAPREAFF	TGTGCCAGCTCACCACCAGAAGCGCCTCGTGAAGCTTTCTTT	14	few	TRBV18	TRBJ1-1	.
CASSSNGGRDGYTF	TGTGCCAGTAGTAGCAACGGTGGGCGAGATGGCTACACCTTC	14	.	TRBV19	TRBJ1-2	.
CASSPPKTYEQYF	TGTGCCAGCAGCCCTCCCAAGACCTACGAGCAGTACTTC	13	many	TRBV5-5	TRBJ2-7	.
CASSPPQQGAQGYTF	TGTGCCAGCAGCCCCCCCCAACAGGGGGCTCAAGGCTACACCTTC	15	.	TRBV7-9	TRBJ1-2	TRBD1
CASSRSGDFQPQHF	TGTGCCAGCAGTCGGTCGGGCGATTTTCAGCCCCAGCATTTT	14	few	TRBV7-9	TRBJ1-5	.
CASSFEGRSYNEQFF	TGTGCCAGCAGTTTCGAGGGCCGCTCCTACAATGAGCAGTTCTTC	15	few	TRBV12-3/TRBV12-4	TRBJ2-1	.
CASSLSPARLAGVDTQYF	TGCGCCAGCAGCTTGAGCCCCGCCAGACTAGCGGGGGTGGATACGCAGTATTTT	18	.	TRBV5-1	TRBJ2-3	TRBD2
CASSQEQTGGNTEAFF	TGCGCCAGCAGCCAAGAGCAGACAGGAGGAAACACTGAAGCTTTCTTT	16	many	TRBV4-3	TRBJ1-1	.
CSARDHRISYGYTF	TGCAGTGCTAGAGATCACCGGATAAGCTATGGCTACACCTTC	14	few	TRBV20-1	TRBJ1-2	.
CATSRGLLFEPQHF	TGTGCCACCAGCAGAGGCCTTCTATTCGAACCCCAGCATTTT	14	few	TRBV15	TRBJ1-5	.
CASSMKVRGTTMNTEAFF	TGTGCCAGTAGTATGAAGGTGAGGGGGACTACTATGAACACTGAAGCTTTCTTT	18	.	TRBV19	TRBJ1-1	.
CASSAETGETNEKLFF	TGTGCCAGCAGTGCCGAGACAGGGGAAACTAATGAAAAACTGTTTTTT	16	.	TRBV25-1	TRBJ1-4	TRBD1